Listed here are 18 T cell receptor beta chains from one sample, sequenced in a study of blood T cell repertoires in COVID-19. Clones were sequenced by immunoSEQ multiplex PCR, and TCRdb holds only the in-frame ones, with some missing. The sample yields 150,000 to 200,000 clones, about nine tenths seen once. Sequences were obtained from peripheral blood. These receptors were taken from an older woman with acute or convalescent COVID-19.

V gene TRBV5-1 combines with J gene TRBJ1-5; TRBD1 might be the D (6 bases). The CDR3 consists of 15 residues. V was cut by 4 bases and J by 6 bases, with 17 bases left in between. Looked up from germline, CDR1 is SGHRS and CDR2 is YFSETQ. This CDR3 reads CASSPGAGAGQPQHF. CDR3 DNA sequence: TGCGCCAGCAGCCCCGGGGCGGGGGCAGGTCAGCCCCAGCATTTT.

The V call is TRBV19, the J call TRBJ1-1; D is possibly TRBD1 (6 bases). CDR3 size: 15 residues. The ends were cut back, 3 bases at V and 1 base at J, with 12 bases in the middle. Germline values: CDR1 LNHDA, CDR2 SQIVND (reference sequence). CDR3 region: CASSISGASNTEAFF. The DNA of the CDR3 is TGTGCCAGTAGTATTTCAGGGGCCTCGAACACTGAAGCTTTCTTT. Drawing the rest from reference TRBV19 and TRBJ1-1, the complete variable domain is DGGITQSPKYLFRKEGQNVTLSCEQNLNHDAMYWYRQDPGQGLRLIYYSQIVNDFQKGDIAEGYSVSREKKESFPLTVTSAQKNPTAFYLCASSISGASNTEAFFGQGTRLTVV.

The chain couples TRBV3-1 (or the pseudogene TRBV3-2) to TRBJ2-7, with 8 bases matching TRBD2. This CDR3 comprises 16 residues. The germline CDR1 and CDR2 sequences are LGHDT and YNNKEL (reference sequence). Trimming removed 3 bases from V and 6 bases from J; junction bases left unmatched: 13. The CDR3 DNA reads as TGTGCCAGCAGCCAGCGCAGCGGGAGCGGTGAATCCGAGCAGTACTTC. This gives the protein CASSQRSGSGESEQYF.

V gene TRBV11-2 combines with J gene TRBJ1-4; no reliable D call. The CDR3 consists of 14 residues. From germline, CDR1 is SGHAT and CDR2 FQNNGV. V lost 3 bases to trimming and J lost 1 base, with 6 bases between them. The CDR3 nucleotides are TGTGCCAGCAGCTTCGCGTTAACTAATGAAAAACTGTTTTTT. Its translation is CASSFALTNEKLFF. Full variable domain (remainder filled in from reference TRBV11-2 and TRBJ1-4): EAGVAQSPRYKIIEKRQSVAFWCNPISGHATLYWYQQILGQGPKLLIQFQNNGVVDDSQLPKDRFSAERLKGVDSTLKIQPAKLEDSAVYLCASSFALTNEKLFFGSGTQLSVL.

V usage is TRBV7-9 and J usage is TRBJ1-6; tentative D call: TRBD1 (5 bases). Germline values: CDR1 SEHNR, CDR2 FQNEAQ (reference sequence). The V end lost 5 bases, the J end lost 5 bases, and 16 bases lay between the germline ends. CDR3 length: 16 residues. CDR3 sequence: CASSPRVGADNSPLHF. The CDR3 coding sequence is TGTGCCAGCAGCCCCCGAGTAGGGGCCGATAATTCACCCCTCCACTTT.

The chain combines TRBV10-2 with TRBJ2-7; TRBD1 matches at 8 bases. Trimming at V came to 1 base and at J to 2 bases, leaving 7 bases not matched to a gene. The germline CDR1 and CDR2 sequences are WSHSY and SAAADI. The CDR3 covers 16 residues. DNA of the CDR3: TGCGCCAGCAGTGAGTTAGCAGGGGGCGCGCCCTACGAGCAGTACTTC. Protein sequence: CASSELAGGAPYEQYF.

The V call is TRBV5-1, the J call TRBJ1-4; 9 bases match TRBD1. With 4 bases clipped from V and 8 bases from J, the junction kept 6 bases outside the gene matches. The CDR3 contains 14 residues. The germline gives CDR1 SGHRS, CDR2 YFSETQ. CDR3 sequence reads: CASSPGQGREKLFF. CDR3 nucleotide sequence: TGCGCCAGCAGCCCGGGACAGGGTCGGGAAAAACTGTTTTTT.

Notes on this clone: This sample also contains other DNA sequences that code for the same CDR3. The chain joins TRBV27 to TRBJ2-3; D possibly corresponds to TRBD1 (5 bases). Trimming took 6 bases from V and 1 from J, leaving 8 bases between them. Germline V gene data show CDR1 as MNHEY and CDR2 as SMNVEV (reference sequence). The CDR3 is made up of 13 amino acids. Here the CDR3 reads CASSFRGTDTQYF. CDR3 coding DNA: TGTGCCAGCAGCTTCAGGGGCACAGATACGCAGTATTTT.

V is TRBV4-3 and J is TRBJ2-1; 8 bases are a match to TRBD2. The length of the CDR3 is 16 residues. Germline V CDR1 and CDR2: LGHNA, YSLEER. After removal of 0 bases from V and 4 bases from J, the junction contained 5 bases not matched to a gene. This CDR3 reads CASSQEGSGAYNEQFF. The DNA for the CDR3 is TGCGCCAGCAGCCAAGAAGGTAGCGGGGCGTACAATGAGCAGTTCTTC.

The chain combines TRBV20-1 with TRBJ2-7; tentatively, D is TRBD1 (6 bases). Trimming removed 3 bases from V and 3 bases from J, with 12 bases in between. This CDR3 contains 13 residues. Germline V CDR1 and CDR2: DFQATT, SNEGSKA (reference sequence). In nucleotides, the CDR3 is TGCAGTGCTAGTGAGGGACAAATCTACGAGCAGTACTTC. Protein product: CSASEGQIYEQYF.

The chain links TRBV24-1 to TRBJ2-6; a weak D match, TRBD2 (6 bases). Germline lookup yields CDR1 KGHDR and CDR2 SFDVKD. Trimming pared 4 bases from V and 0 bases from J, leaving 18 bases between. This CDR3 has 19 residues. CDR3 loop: CATSDVGGGPRSGANVLTF. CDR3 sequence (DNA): TGTGCCACCAGTGACGTCGGGGGAGGCCCGCGCTCTGGGGCCAACGTCCTGACTTTC.

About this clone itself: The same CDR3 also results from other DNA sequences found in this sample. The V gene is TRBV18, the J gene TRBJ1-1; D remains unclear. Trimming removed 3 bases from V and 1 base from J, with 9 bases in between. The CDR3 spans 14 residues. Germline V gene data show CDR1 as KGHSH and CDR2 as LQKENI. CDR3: CASSPQTGNTEAFF. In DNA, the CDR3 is TGTGCCAGCTCACCCCAGACTGGGAACACTGAAGCTTTCTTT.

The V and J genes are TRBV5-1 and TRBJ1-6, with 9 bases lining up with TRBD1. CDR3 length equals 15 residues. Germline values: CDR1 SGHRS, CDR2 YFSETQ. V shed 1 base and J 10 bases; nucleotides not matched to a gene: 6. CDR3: CASSLSGQGRSPLHF. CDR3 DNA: TGCGCCAGCAGCTTGTCGGGACAGGGTCGATCACCCCTCCACTTT.

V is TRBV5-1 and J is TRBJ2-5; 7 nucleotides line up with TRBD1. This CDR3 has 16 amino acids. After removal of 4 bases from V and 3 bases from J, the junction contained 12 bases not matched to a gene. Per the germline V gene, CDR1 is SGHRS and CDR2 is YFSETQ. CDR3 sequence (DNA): TGCGCCAGCAGCGTGGGCCCTACAGGGGTAGAAGAGACCCAGTACTTC. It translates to CASSVGPTGVEETQYF.

The CDR3 sequence: CASSITGGRNEQFF. The CDR3 region has the DNA TGTGCCAGTAGTATTACGGGAGGTCGAAATGAGCAGTTCTTC. The genes are TRBV19 and TRBJ2-1; 7 positions agree with TRBD2. V trimming: 3 bases; J trimming: 7 bases; junction bases outside the gene matches: 6. The CDR3 runs 14 residues. Germline CDR1 and CDR2: LNHDA and SQIVND (reference sequence). The full variable domain, in which reference TRBV19 and TRBJ2-1 provide the parts outside the CDR3, is DGGITQSPKYLFRKEGQNVTLSCEQNLNHDAMYWYRQDPGQGLRLIYYSQIVNDFQKGDIAEGYSVSREKKESFPLTVTSAQKNPTAFYLCASSITGGRNEQFFGPGTRLTVL.

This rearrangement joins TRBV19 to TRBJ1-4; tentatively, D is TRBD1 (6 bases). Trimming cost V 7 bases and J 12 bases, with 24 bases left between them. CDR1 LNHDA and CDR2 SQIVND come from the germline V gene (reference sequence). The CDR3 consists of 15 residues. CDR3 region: CASTSPDSLNEELFF. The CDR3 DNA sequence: TGTGCCAGTACCTCCCCGGACAGTCTCAATGAGGAACTGTTTTTT.

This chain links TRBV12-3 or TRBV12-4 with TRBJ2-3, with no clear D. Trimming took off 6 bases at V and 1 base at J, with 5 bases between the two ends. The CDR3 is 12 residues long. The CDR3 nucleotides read TGTGCCAGCAGCCCCGGCACAGATACGCAGTATTTT. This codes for CASSPGTDTQYF.

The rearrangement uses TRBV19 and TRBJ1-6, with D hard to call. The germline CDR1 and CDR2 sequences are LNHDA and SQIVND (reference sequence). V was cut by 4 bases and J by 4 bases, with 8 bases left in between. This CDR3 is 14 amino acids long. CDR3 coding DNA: TGTGCCAGTAGTACTGAGAAATATAATTCACCCCTCCACTTT. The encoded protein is CASSTEKYNSPLHF.